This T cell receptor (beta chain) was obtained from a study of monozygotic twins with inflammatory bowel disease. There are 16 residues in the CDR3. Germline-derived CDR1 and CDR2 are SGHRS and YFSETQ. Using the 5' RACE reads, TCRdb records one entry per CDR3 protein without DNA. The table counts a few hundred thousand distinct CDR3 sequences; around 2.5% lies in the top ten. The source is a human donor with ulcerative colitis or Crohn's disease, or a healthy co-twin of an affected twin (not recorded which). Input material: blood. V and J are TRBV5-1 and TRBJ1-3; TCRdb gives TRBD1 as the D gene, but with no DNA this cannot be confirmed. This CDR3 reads CASSPGQGAAGNTIYF.